The rows below give T cell receptor beta chains drawn from one sample of a study of regulatory T cells in long-lasting Graves disease. In TCRdb, the multiplex PCR reads were re-called with MiXCR into one record per CDR3 protein. The profile shows about 200,000 distinct CDR3 sequences, roughly 20% of them singletons. These data also formed part of another study, on T cells in Graves' hyperthyroidism and ophthalmopathy.

The specimen was peripheral blood mononuclear cells (PBMCs), collected at new diagnosis, from a patient treated with antithyroid drugs. These receptor sequences come from a young woman with Graves disease. CDR3s leave out the opening cysteine and the closing phenylalanine or tryptophan.

v_gene,j_gene,CDR3aa
TRBV25-1,TRBJ2-2,ASSRRAGLANTGELF
TRBV30,TRBJ2-1,AWSSLGRLYNEQF
TRBV5-4,TRBJ2-3,ASSKGGTDTQY
TRBV15,TRBJ2-3,ATSPRPDTQY
TRBV10-3,TRBJ2-1,AIRGDTLRPMF
TRBV5-4,TRBJ1-2,ASSFLSVPNYGYT
TRBV20-1,TRBJ1-5,SASPRGHQPQH
TRBV7-9,TRBJ2-3,ASSATSGSSTDTQY
TRBV6-5,TRBJ2-7,ASSFSDWGNYEQY
TRBV29-1,TRBJ2-2,SVGLAVTGELF
TRBV4-1,TRBJ2-3,ASSQVSSGQMTDTQY
TRBV29-1,TRBJ2-3,SVGVGSALTQY
TRBV6-2/TRBV6-3,TRBJ2-7,ASRTGPSYEQY
TRBV6-1,TRBJ1-5,ASSETGNQPQH
TRBV5-6,TRBJ1-1,ASSLIGDGGTDTEAF
TRBV2,TRBJ2-7,ASRADGGSYEQY
TRBV7-9,TRBJ2-7,ASSRDKSYEQY
TRBV12-3/TRBV12-4,TRBJ1-1,ASSANPMDRMNTEAF
TRBV10-1,TRBJ1-1,ASSAGLPTEAF
TRBV7-9,TRBJ2-1,ASSLRLAGGPGYNEQF
TRBV7-2,TRBJ1-5,ASRFGSENQPQH
TRBV30,TRBJ1-2,AWSVGQVSNYGYT
TRBV30,TRBJ1-1,AWSYREGRNTEAF
TRBV7-6,TRBJ1-3,ASSPAYMGSSGNTIY